This T cell receptor (beta chain) was obtained from a study of cytomegalovirus exposure and HLA in healthy donors. V lost 8 bases, J lost 6 bases, and 8 bases stayed unmatched. CDR3 length equals 14 residues. The germline CDR1 and CDR2 sequences are MNHNS and SASEGT. This PCR relied on a set of 60 Vbeta primers and 13 Jbeta primers. Here immunoSEQ multiplex PCR was the method, and the copy in TCRdb shows in-frame clones only, minus some. There are some 130,000 clones in the sample; 70% to 85% occur only once, and roughly 2.6% lies in the top ten. This clonotype originated in a man in his fifties in good health and CMV-seronegative. What was sequenced was PBMCs. This rearrangement joins TRBV6-1 to TRBJ2-1; TRBD1 agrees at 9 bases. The chain's CDR3 is CASGRTGDGNEQFF. The DNA of the CDR3 is TGTGCCAGCGGCAGGACAGGGGACGGCAATGAGCAGTTCTTC.